These 27 T cell receptor beta chains were sequenced from one sample in a study of blood T cells in healthy people across ages (dated by TCRdb to 2015 to 2017). The receptor library was made with 5' RACE. A second PCR of about 6 to 12 cycles was performed with a sample-barcoded 5' primer and a J-beta primer mix. Using fastp trimming at Q25 and MiXCR clonotype assembly, TCRdb reanalyzed the public sequencing data and kept in-frame beta chains. CDR3 protein sequences are deduplicated, and each keeps its most common genes and DNA. The sample table shows 1,800,000 or so distinct CDR3 sequences, and about two fifths are seen once. The ten largest clones capture under 30% of the sample. Material: blood. The receptors stem from a human donor in good health.

The genes are TRBV10-3 and TRBJ2-7; 7 positions match TRBD1. Gene TRBJ2-5 matches the end of the DNA better, so the J call may be wrong. CDR1 ENHRY and CDR2 SYGVKD come from the germline V gene. The CDR3 runs to 14 residues. CDR3 sequence reads: CAISSLGQLETQYF. The CDR3 region has the DNA TGTGCCATCAGTTCCCTGGGACAGCTAGAGACCCAGTACTTC.

CDR3 nucleotides: TGCGCCAGCAGCCAAGAAGGACAGGGTTCGTGGGGCTACACCTTC. It yields the protein CASSQEGQGSWGYTF. The genes are TRBV4-3 and TRBJ1-2, with 8 bases lining up with TRBD1. Per the germline V gene, CDR1 is LGHNA and CDR2 is YSLEER. J was trimmed by 8 bases and V by 0 bases; bases with no gene match: 8. This CDR3 is 15 amino acids long.

This clonotype was detected ten times or more. CDR3 sequence reads: CASSKRGAPVVEQFF. In DNA, the CDR3 is TGTGCCAGCAGTAAGCGGGGGGCCCCGGTAGTTGAGCAGTTCTTC. The rearrangement joins TRBV12-3 or TRBV12-4 to TRBJ2-1; 9 bases are shared with TRBD2. J was trimmed by 9 bases and V by 5 bases; bases with no gene match: 11. The CDR3 extends over 15 amino acids.

J is TRBJ1-1 and V is TRBV5-1; D gene unclear. With 0 bases removed from V and 1 base from J, the gap between germline ends came to 13 bases. The CDR3 has 16 residues. Looked up from germline, CDR1 is SGHRS and CDR2 is YFSETQ. The CDR3 spells CASSLVSGPGNTEAFF. The CDR3 DNA reads TGCGCCAGCAGCTTGGTATCGGGCCCCGGGAACACTGAAGCTTTCTTT. Filled out from reference TRBV5-1 and TRBJ1-1, the complete variable domain reads KAGVTQTPRYLIKTRGQQVTLSCSPISGHRSVSWYQQTPGQGLQFLFEYFSETQRNKGNFPGRFSGRQFSNSRSEMNVSTLELGDSALYLCASSLVSGPGNTEAFFGQGTRLTVV.

This clonotype appeared a few times. J is TRBJ2-7 and V is TRBV20-1; no reliable D call. The length of the CDR3 is 13 residues. CDR1 and CDR2 from the germline V gene are DFQATT and SNEGSKA (reference sequence). Between the trimmed V and J ends, which lost 0 bases and 0 bases, there was a span of 6 bases. The CDR3, as DNA: TGCAGTGCTAGAGATAGCCCCTCCTACGAGCAGTACTTC. Its translation: CSARDSPSYEQYF.

The chain joins TRBV20-1 to TRBJ2-3, with D possibly matching TRBD1 (6 bases). Germline CDR1 is DFQATT and CDR2 is SNEGSKA (reference sequence). V shed 1 base and J shed 0 bases, with 8 bases lying between them. The length of the CDR3 is 14 residues. CDR3 DNA sequence: TGCAGTGCTAGAGGACAGGTCAGCACAGATACGCAGTATTTT. As protein: CSARGQVSTDTQYF.

The chain is built from TRBV7-2 and TRBJ2-6, with D unresolved. The CDR3 consists of 17 residues. Germline CDR1 and CDR2: SGHTA and FQGNSA. V lost 5 bases to trimming and J lost 0 bases, with 14 bases between them. CDR3 coding DNA: TGTGCCAGCAGCCGGGCCTTTAGTGGCTCTGGGGCCAACGTCCTGACTTTC. It codes for CASSRAFSGSGANVLTF.

The chain combines TRBV19 with TRBJ1-2; the D gene is possibly TRBD1 (5 bases). Germline lookup yields CDR1 LNHDA and CDR2 SQIVND (reference sequence). This CDR3 has 15 amino acids. Trimming stripped 4 bases from V and 3 bases from J, with 15 bases between. CDR3 in amino acids: CASSTGHPGDYGYTF. The CDR3 bases are TGTGCCAGTAGTACTGGACATCCCGGCGACTATGGCTACACCTTC.

The table lists this clonotype with a few counts. V usage is TRBV6-2 or TRBV6-3 and J usage is TRBJ2-7, with D hard to call. V lost 4 bases and J 7 bases, leaving 8 bases between the germline ends. CDR3 length equals 11 residues. CDR1 and CDR2 from the germline V gene are MNHEY and SVGEGT. The CDR3 region has the DNA TGTGCCAGCAGTTTGATTCGGGAGCAGTACTTC. Protein product: CASSLIREQYF.

V and J are TRBV12-3 or TRBV12-4 and TRBJ1-4; 7 bases match TRBD1. The trim removed 6 bases at V and 5 bases at J, leaving 3 bases unmatched. This CDR3 contains 13 residues. As DNA, the CDR3 is TGTGCCAGCAGGCTGACAGGGAATGAAAAACTGTTTTTT. Protein sequence: CASRLTGNEKLFF.

The J gene is TRBJ2-5, the V gene TRBV7-2, with D possibly matching TRBD2 (5 bases). The V and J ends lost 2 bases and 5 bases respectively, with 12 bases between them. The CDR3 consists of 14 residues. Germline V gene lookup returns CDR1 SGHTA and CDR2 FQGNSA. In nucleotides, the CDR3 is TGTGCCAGCAGCTTATTTTGGGGAGAGGAGACCCAGTACTTC. This translates into CASSLFWGEETQYF.

A remark on this clonotype: The CDR3 carries no conserved terminal phenylalanine or tryptophan, so it likely arises from a read error. V gene TRBV4-3 combines with J gene TRBJ2-5; D gene ambiguous. Per the germline V gene, CDR1 is LGHNA and CDR2 is YSLEER. This CDR3 comprises 14 residues. The ends were cut back, 0 bases at V and 2 bases at J, with 7 bases in the middle. The CDR3 DNA is TGCGCCAGCAGCCAAGAGTACGGTCAAGAGACCCAGTACTGC. Its protein product is CASSQEYGQETQYC.

This chain's CDR3 is CASSDWILNEKLFF. In nucleotides, the CDR3 is TGTGCCAGCAGTGATTGGATCCTTAATGAAAAACTGTTTTTT. The rearrangement uses TRBV2 and TRBJ1-4; no firm D call. This CDR3 contains 14 residues. V was shortened by 3 bases and J by 4 bases, with 9 bases between the two germline ends. Germline values: CDR1 SNHLY, CDR2 FYNNEI.

A few counts support this clonotype. This chain connects TRBV6-6 to TRBJ2-5; D gene unclear. Trimming removed 0 bases at V and 0 bases at J, with 8 bases between. This CDR3 spans 15 amino acids. CDR1 MNHNY and CDR2 SVGAGI come from the germline V gene (reference sequence). In DNA, the CDR3 is TGTGCCAGCAGTTACTCCCCGAGACACCAAGAGACCCAGTACTTC. Translated: CASSYSPRHQETQYF.

This clonotype was found a few times. This chain connects TRBV12-5 to TRBJ1-1, with a possible D match to TRBD1 (6 bases). The CDR3 spans 14 residues. The V gene's germline CDR1 is LGHNT and CDR2 FRNRAP. V lost 2 bases to trimming and J lost 4 bases, with 11 bases between them. The CDR3 reads CASGLPGETTEAFF. Here the CDR3 DNA reads TGTGCTAGTGGTTTGCCAGGGGAGACCACTGAAGCTTTCTTT.

This chain connects TRBV7-3 to TRBJ1-6; possible D gene TRBD1, 5 bases. Trimming stripped 5 bases from V and 7 bases from J, with 15 bases between. The germline gives CDR1 SGHTA, CDR2 FQGTGA. The CDR3 runs 15 residues. The CDR3 spells CASSPGAGMNSPLHF. The CDR3 DNA reads TGTGCCAGCAGCCCCGGAGCAGGGATGAATTCACCCCTCCACTTT. Full variable domain (rest looked up from reference TRBV7-3 and TRBJ1-6): GAGVSQTPSNKVTEKGKYVELRCDPISGHTALYWYRQSLGQGPEFLIYFQGTGAADDSGLPNDRFFAVRPEGSVSTLKIQRTERGDSAVYLCASSPGAGMNSPLHFGNGTRLTVT.

The V call is TRBV7-2, the J call TRBJ2-3; TRBD1 is a possible D gene (6 bases). V was pared by 6 bases and J by 3 bases, with 16 bases between. Germline V gene data show CDR1 as SGHTA and CDR2 as FQGNSA. The CDR3 is 15 residues long. The CDR3 loop reads CASRNRVLRTDTQYF. The CDR3 coding sequence is TGTGCCAGCAGGAACAGGGTTTTAAGAACAGATACGCAGTATTTT.

This clonotype occurred a few times. The CDR3 sequence: CAWSRGSYNSPLHF. As DNA, the CDR3 is TGTGCCTGGAGCAGGGGTTCCTATAATTCACCCCTCCACTTT. The rearrangement links TRBV30 to TRBJ1-6; perhaps TRBD1 as D (6 bases). V lost 3 bases and J lost 1, with 7 bases in between. The CDR3 is made up of 14 amino acids. CDR1 and CDR2 from the germline V gene are GTSNPN and SVGIG (reference sequence).

This clonotype was picked up a small number of times. V gene TRBV12-3 or TRBV12-4 combines with J gene TRBJ1-5; weak D call: TRBD1 (5 bases). The V and J ends lost 6 bases and 6 bases respectively, with 15 bases between them. The CDR3 sequence is 14 residues long. The CDR3 reads CASSPGAEVQPQHF. Here the CDR3 DNA reads TGTGCCAGCAGCCCCGGGGCCGAGGTTCAGCCCCAGCATTTT.

This clonotype was seen only a few times. CDR3 in DNA: TGTGCCAGCAGCGCTTCCCCGGCCACTTATAATTCACCCCTCCACTTT. This encodes CASSASPATYNSPLHF. This chain links TRBV9 with TRBJ1-6, with D uncertain. The germline V and J ends were trimmed by 3 bases and 4 bases, with 14 bases remaining between them. Germline V gene sequence: CDR1 SGDLS, CDR2 YYNGEE. The CDR3 is made up of 16 amino acids.

The chain joins TRBV7-9 to TRBJ1-1; TRBD1 might be the D (6 bases). Trimming removed 5 bases at V and 4 bases at J, with 14 bases between. This CDR3 contains 14 residues. The V gene's germline CDR1 is SEHNR and CDR2 FQNEAQ (reference sequence). The CDR3 sequence: CASSQKGGLTEAFF. The CDR3 region has the DNA TGTGCCAGCAGCCAGAAGGGGGGCCTCACTGAAGCTTTCTTT.

With regard to this clonotype: A much larger clone differs by one base, so this may be a read error. Lacking the conserved final phenylalanine or tryptophan, this CDR3 likely reflects a read error. V gene TRBV29-1 combines with J gene TRBJ2-1; 9 bases match TRBD1. Germline loops: CDR1 SQVTM, CDR2 ANQGSEA. This CDR3 has 13 residues. The V and J ends lost 4 bases and 8 bases, in that order; junction bases with no gene match: 6. This chain's CDR3 is CSVGTGGGDEQFV. The CDR3 nucleotides read TGCAGCGTTGGTACAGGGGGCGGAGATGAGCAGTTCGTC.

The genes are TRBV6-5 and TRBJ2-7; possible D gene TRBD2, 5 bases. This CDR3 comprises 16 residues. Trimming stripped 2 bases from V and 1 base from J, with 15 bases between. Per germline, CDR1 MNHEY and CDR2 SVGAGI. DNA of the CDR3: TGTGCCAGCAGTTACGAAGGTTTCCGGGGATCCTACGAGCAGTACTTC. Its protein is CASSYEGFRGSYEQYF.

This clonotype was observed a handful of times. The chain couples TRBV7-3 to TRBJ1-2; possible D gene TRBD1, 6 bases. Germline-derived CDR1 and CDR2 are SGHTA and FQGTGA. The length of the CDR3 is 14 residues. Trimming removed 7 bases from V and 4 bases from J, with 16 bases in between. CDR3 in amino acids: CASKTSGAVYGYTF. CDR3 bases: TGTGCCAGCAAGACCTCAGGGGCGGTCTATGGCTACACCTTC.

This clonotype was detected many times. The J gene is TRBJ2-7, the V gene TRBV3-1; D remains ambiguous. The CDR3 loop spans 11 amino acids. The V and J ends lost 6 bases and 1 base respectively, with 4 bases between them. Germline-derived CDR1 and CDR2 are LGHDT and YNNKEL (reference sequence). Written as DNA, the CDR3 is TGTGCCAGCAGTCAATCCTACGAGCAGTACTTC. This translates into CASSQSYEQYF.

This clonotype turned up a few times. The chain couples TRBV7-2 to TRBJ2-7, with unresolved D. Per germline, CDR1 SGHTA and CDR2 FQGNSA. The V gene lost 4 bases and the J gene lost 12 bases, with 22 bases spanning the gap. The CDR3 runs to 14 residues. The CDR3 DNA sequence: TGTGCCAGCAGCTCGTGGCCGGACCCCCTCACGCGGTACTTC. It translates to CASSSWPDPLTRYF.

The chain employs TRBV28 and TRBJ2-1, with D possibly matching TRBD2 (7 bases). Per germline, CDR1 MDHEN and CDR2 SYDVKM. With 7 bases removed from V and 4 bases from J, the gap between germline ends came to 20 bases. The CDR3 covers 16 residues. The CDR3 nucleotides are TGTGCCAGCACCTCGAGGGCGGGGGCCTCATACAATGAGCAGTTCTTC. It codes for CASTSRAGASYNEQFF.